Following are 2 T cell receptor beta chains from one sample sequenced in a study of beta chain features in type 1 diabetes (dated by TCRdb to between 2017 and 2018). Their antigen targets remain unknown. Results the study describes overall, beyond this receptor: In all four CD4+ subsets, TCRB CDR3 length was moderately but significantly shorter in type 1 diabetes patients.

Libraries were built with the immunoSEQ multiplex PCR assay. The entire amount of isolated RNA was reverse transcribed using the High Capacity cDNA Reverse Transcription Kit, so the sequenced TCRB transcripts were expressed ones. As stored in TCRdb, this immuneACCESS dataset retains in-frame rearrangements with V and J assigned. A fraction of the clones does not appear; measured against another copy, unresolved V genes explain less than half of the discrepancy, and the remainder lacks a known reason. This sample holds 310,000 or so clones; 15% were observed only once. The leading ten clones occupy 0.015% of the sample. The sample taken for sequencing was naive CD4+ T cells from blood. The sample's cell subset or site, from its label and the paper: true naive CD4+ T cells. Receptor source: a man between 18 and 35 years old with type 1 diabetes.

The gene calls are TRBV2 and TRBJ1-2, with 7 bases fitting TRBD1. The length of the CDR3 is 13 residues. The V segment lost 8 bases and the J segment 0 bases; nucleotides outside the gene matches: 3. CDR1 and CDR2 (germline): SNHLY, FYNNEI. CDR3 region: CASGDSTNYGYTF. DNA of the CDR3: TGTGCCAGCGGGGACAGTACTAACTATGGCTACACCTTC.

This chain links TRBV15 with TRBJ1-4; D ambiguous. Trimming took off 2 bases at V and 7 bases at J, with 11 bases between the two ends. The length of the CDR3 is 14 residues. Germline CDR1 and CDR2: LNHNV and YYDKDF (reference sequence). The chain's CDR3 is CATSRQKQAEKLFF. The CDR3 region has the DNA TGTGCCACCAGCAGACAAAAGCAGGCTGAAAAACTGTTTTTT.